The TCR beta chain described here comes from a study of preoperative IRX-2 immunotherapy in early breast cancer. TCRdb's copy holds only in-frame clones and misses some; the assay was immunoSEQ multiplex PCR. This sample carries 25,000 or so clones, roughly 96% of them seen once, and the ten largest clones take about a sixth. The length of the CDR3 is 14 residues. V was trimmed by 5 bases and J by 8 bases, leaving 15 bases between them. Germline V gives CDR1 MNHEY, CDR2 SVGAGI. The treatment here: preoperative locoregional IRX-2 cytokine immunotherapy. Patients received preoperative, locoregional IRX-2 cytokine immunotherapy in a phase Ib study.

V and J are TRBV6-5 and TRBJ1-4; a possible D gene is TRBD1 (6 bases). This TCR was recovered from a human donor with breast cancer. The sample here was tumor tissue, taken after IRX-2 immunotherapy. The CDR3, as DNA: TGTGCCAGCAGTCCGACAGGACTAGAAGAAAAACTGTTTTTT. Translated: CASSPTGLEEKLFF.